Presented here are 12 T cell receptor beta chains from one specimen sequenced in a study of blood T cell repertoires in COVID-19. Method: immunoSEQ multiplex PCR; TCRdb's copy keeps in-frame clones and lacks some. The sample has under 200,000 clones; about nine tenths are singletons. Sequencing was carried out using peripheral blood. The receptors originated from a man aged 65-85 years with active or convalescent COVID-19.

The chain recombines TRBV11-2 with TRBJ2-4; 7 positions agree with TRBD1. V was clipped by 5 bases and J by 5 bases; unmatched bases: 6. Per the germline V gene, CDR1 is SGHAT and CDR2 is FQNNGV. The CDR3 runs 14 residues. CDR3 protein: CASSNRGKENIQYF. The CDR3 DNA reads TGTGCCAGCAGCAACAGGGGAAAGGAAAACATTCAGTACTTC.

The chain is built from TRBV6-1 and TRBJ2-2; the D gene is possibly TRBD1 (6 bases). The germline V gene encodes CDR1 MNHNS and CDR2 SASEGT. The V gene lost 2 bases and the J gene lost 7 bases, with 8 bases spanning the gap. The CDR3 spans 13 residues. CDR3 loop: CASSERGNGELFF. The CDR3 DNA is TGTGCCAGCAGTGAAAGGGGGAACGGGGAGCTGTTTTTT.

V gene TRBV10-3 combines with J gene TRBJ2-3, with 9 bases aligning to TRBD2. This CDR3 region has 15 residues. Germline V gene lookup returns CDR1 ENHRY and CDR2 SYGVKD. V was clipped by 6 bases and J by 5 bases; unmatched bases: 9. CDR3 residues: CAIRRGGAEGDTQYF. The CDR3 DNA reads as TGTGCCATCAGACGCGGGGGGGCCGAGGGAGATACGCAGTATTTT.

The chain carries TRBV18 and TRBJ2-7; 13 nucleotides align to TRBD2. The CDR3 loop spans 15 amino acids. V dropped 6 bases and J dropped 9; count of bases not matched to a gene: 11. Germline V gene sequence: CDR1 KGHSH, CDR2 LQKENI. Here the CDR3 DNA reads TGTGCCAGCTCTCCAGGACTAGCGGGAGATCTGGCGCAGTACTTC. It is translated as CASSPGLAGDLAQYF.

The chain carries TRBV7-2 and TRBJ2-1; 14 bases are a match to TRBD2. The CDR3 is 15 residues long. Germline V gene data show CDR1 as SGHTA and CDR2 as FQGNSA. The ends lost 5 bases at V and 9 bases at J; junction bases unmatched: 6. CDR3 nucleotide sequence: TGTGCCAGCAGCCCACAGACTAGCGGGGGGGTTGAGCAGTTCTTC. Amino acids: CASSPQTSGGVEQFF.

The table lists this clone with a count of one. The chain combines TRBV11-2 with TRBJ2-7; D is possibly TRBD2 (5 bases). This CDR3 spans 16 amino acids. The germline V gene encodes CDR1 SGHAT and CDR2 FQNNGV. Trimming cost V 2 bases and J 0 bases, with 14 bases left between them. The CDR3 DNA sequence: TGTGCCAGCAGCTTAAGAGCCGGGGTCAGCTCCTACGAGCAGTACTTC. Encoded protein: CASSLRAGVSSYEQYF.

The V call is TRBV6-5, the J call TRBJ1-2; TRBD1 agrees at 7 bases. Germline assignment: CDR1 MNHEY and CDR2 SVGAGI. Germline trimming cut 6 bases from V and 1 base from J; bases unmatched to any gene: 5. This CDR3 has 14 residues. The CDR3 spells CASRAGGYNYGYTF. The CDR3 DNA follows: TGTGCCAGCAGAGCAGGGGGTTATAACTATGGCTACACCTTC.

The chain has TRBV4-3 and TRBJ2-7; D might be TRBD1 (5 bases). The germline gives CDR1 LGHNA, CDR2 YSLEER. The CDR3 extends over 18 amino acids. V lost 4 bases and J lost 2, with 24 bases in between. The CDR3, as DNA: TGCGCCAGCAGCCCCAGGGCACTCCAGGGAAGGCCCCCCTACGAGCAGTACTTC. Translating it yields CASSPRALQGRPPYEQYF.

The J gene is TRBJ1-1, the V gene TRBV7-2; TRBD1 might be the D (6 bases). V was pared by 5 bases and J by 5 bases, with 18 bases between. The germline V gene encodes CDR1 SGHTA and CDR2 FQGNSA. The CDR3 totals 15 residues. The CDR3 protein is CASSPTRGGHTEAFF. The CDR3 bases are TGTGCCAGCAGCCCTACGAGGGGGGGGCATACTGAAGCTTTCTTT.

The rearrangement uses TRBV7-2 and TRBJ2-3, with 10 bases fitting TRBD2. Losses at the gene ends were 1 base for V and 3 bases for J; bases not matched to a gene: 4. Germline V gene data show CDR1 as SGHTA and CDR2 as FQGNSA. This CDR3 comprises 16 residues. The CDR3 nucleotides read TGTGCCAGCAGCTTAGTAACAGCGGGAGGGACAGATACGCAGTATTTT. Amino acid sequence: CASSLVTAGGTDTQYF.

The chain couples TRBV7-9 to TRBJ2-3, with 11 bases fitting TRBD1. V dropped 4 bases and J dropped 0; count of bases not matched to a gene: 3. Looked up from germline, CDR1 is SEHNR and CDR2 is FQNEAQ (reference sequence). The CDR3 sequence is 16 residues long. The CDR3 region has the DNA TGTGCCAGCAGCTCCGGGACAGGGGGTAGCACAGATACGCAGTATTTT. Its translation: CASSSGTGGSTDTQYF.

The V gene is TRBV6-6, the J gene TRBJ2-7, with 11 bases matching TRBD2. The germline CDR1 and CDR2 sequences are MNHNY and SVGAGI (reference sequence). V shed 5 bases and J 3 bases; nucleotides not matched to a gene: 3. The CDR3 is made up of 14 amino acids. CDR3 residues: CASSQGTSGYEQYF. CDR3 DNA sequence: TGTGCCAGCAGTCAAGGGACTAGCGGCTACGAGCAGTACTTC.